The sequence of this T cell receptor beta chain was determined in a study of blood T cell repertoires in COVID-19. Study context: The United States, Italy and Spain provided the acute and convalescent COVID-19 samples.

This clone was seen a single time. In the original processing: It was from reference gene primer amplification that nucleated cell counts were estimated. Clones were read by immunoSEQ multiplex PCR, and TCRdb kept only the in-frame ones, dropping some. The V and J calls and clone size are taken from that table; D and trimming were inferred from the DNA. The sample holds about 320,000 clones; 85% are singletons and the top ten take around 7.8%. This CDR3 region has 14 residues. The V gene is TRBV12-2, the J gene TRBJ2-1; the table's D call of TRBD2 was not tested on the DNA. TRBV12-2 is given as a pseudogene. Sequenced: peripheral blood. This receptor was identified in a human donor in a cohort sampled during active COVID-19. The CDR3 protein is CASRSSGGANEQFF. The CDR3 DNA follows: TGTGCAAGTCGCTCTAGCGGGGGGGCCAATGAGCAGTTCTTC.